The clone carrying this TCR beta chain was detected only a few times. The antigen is unknown. The entry originates in a study of blood T cells in healthy people across ages. General study findings and limits: Calculation of diversity from one million T cells yielded estimates considered to be underestimates.

The V end lost 1 base, the J end lost 4 bases, and 17 bases lay between the germline ends. The CDR3 extends over 16 amino acids. Germline V gene lookup returns CDR1 LGHNA and CDR2 YNFKEQ. Alongside a J-beta primer mix, a sample-barcoded 5' primer served in a second PCR lasting about 7 to 12 cycles. TCRdb used MiXCR to reprocess the 5' RACE reads, holding one entry per CDR3 protein. The sample consists of 1.5 million to 2 million distinct CDR3 sequences, approximately 39% of them appearing once. The sample comprised blood. This clonotype was sampled from a human donor in good health. The V call is TRBV4-2, the J call TRBJ2-7, with D possibly being TRBD1 (5 bases). CDR3 sequence (DNA): TGTGCCAGCAGCCAAGCTATTCAGGGCGCTCAATACGAGCAGTACTTC. Its translation is CASSQAIQGAQYEQYF.